A selection of T cell receptor beta chains follows, all from one sample in a study of blood T cell repertoires in COVID-19. Only in-frame clones appear in the TCRdb table, and some are missing; sequencing was by immunoSEQ multiplex PCR. The sample contains about 50,000 clones, roughly 91% of which appear only once. The sample consisted of peripheral blood. The receptors derive from a human donor in a cohort sampled during active COVID-19. Each CDR3 is given with its conserved first and last residue.

j_call v_call cdr3_aa
TRBJ1-1 TRBV19 CASSINRGGEAFF
TRBJ2-5 TRBV25-1 CASSDHGGRETQYF
TRBJ1-2 TRBV7-9 CASSRDRANGYTF
TRBJ2-2 TRBV24-1 CATSVTGTPGGELFF
TRBJ1-5 TRBV7-8 CASSLERMSNQPQHF
TRBJ2-3 TRBV11-3 CASSSDGGITDTQYF
TRBJ2-5 TRBV30 CAWSRDRGETQYF
TRBJ2-5 TRBV3-1/TRBV3-2 CASSPSGVAGGLETQYF
TRBJ2-1 TRBV7-3 CASSPQAAGGPGEQFF
TRBJ2-3 TRBV5-1 CASSLPTGVRTDTQYF
TRBJ1-4 TRBV24-1 CATSETGGKKEKLFF
TRBJ2-7 TRBV11-3 CASSLGPDSSYEQYF
TRBJ2-5 TRBV11-1 CASSNALANEETQYF
TRBJ1-3 TRBV5-6 CASSVSRVVSDTIYF
TRBJ1-6 TRBV4-1 CASSQDDRSDNSPLHF
TRBJ2-2 TRBV18 CASSPTGGTPNTGELFF